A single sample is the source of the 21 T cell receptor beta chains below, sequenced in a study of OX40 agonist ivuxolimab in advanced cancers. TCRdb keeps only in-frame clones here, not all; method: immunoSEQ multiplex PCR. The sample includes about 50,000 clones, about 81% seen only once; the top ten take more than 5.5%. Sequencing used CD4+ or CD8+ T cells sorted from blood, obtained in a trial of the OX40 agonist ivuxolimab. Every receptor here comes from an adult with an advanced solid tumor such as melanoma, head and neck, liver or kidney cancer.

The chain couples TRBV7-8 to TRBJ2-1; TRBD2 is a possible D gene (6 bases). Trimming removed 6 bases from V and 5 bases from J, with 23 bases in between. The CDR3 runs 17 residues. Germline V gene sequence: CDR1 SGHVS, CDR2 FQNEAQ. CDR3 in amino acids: CASRISRRAGSHNEQFF. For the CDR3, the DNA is TGTGCCAGCAGGATTTCGCGGAGGGCAGGATCCCACAATGAGCAGTTCTTC.

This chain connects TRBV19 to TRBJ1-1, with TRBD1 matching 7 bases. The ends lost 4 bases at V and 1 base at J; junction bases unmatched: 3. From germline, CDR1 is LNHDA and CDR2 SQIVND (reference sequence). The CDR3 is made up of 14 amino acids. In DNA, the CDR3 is TGTGCCAGTAGTACAAGGACAGGGAACACTGAAGCTTTCTTT. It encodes CASSTRTGNTEAFF.

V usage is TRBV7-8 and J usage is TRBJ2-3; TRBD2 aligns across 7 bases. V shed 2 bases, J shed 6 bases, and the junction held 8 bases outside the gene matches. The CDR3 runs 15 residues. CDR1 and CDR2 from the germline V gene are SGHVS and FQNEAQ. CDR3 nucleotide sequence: TGTGCCAGCAGCTTATGGGAGGGTCAGCAGGATACGCAGTATTTT. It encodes CASSLWEGQQDTQYF.

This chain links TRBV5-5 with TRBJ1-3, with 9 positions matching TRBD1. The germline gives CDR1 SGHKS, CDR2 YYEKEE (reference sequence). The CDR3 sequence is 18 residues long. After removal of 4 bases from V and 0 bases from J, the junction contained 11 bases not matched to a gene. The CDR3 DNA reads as TGTGCCAGCAGCGATTTCCGGGACAGGGCGCTCTCTGGAAACACCATATATTTT. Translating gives CASSDFRDRALSGNTIYF.

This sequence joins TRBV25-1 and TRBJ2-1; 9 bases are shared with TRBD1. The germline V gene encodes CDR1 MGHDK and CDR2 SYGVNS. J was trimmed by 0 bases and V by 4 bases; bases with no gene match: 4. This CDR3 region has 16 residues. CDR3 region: CASSVLTGGSYNEQFF. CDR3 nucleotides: TGTGCCAGCAGTGTATTGACAGGGGGCTCCTACAATGAGCAGTTCTTC.

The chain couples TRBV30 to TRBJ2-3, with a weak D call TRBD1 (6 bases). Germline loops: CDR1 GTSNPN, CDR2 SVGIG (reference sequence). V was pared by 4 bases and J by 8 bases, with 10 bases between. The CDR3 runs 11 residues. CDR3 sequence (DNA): TGTGCCTGGAATGGCAGGGGTACGCAGTATTTT. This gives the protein CAWNGRGTQYF.

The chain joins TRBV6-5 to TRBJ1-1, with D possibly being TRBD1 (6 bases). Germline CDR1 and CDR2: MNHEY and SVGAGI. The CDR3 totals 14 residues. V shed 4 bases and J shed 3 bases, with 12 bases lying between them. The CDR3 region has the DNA TGTGCCAGCAGTTTTCGCAGGGGAGACACTGAAGCTTTCTTT. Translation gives CASSFRRGDTEAFF.

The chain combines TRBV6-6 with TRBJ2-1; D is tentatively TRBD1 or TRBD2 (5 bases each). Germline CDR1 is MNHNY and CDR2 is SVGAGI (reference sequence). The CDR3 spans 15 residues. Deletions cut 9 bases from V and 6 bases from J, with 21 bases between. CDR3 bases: TGTGCCAGTTCCCGGGACGGTAATTTTATCAATGAGCAGTTCTTC. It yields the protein CASSRDGNFINEQFF.

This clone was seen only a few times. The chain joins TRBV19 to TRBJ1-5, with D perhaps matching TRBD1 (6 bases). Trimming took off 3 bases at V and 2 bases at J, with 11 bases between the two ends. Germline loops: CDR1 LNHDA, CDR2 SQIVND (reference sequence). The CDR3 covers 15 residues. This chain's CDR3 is CASSIQGTGNQPQHF. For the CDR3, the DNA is TGTGCCAGTAGTATTCAGGGGACGGGCAATCAGCCCCAGCATTTT.

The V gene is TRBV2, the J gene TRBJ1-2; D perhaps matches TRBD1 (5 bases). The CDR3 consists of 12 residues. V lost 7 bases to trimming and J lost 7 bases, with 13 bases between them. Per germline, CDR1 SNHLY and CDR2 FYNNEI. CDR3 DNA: TGTGCCAGCACTCGCAGGGAAGGTGGCTACACCTTC. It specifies CASTRREGGYTF.

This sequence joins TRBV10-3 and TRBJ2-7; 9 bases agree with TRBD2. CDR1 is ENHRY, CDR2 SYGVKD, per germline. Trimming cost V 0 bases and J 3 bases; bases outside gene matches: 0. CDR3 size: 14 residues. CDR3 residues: CAISESLAGYEQYF. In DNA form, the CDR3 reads TGTGCCATCAGTGAGTCACTAGCGGGCTACGAGCAGTACTTC.

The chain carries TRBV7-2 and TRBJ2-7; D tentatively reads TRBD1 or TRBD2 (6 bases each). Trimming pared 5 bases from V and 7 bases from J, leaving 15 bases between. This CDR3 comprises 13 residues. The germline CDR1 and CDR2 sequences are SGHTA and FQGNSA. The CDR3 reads CASSLRQAGEQYF. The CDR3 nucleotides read TGTGCCAGCAGCCTCAGACAGGCGGGGGAGCAGTACTTC.

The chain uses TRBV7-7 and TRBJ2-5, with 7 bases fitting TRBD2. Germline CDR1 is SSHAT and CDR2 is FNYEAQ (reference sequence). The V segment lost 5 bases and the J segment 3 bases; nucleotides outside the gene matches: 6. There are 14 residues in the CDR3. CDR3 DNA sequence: TGTGCCAGCAGCCCGGCTAGCGGAGAAGAGACCCAGTACTTC. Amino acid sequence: CASSPASGEETQYF.

For the CDR3, the DNA is TGTGCCACCAGCAGGGACTTTGATATTTCCTACGAGCAGTACTTC. Protein: CATSRDFDISYEQYF. The rearrangement links TRBV15 to TRBJ2-5, with D perhaps TRBD2 (5 bases). The J call may be wrong; the DNA end is better matched by TRBJ2-7. The germline CDR1 and CDR2 sequences are LNHNV and YYDKDF (reference sequence). CDR3 size: 15 residues.

This CDR3 is CASSEYGGSSYNEQFF. CDR3 nucleotide sequence: TGCGCCAGCAGTGAGTATGGAGGGAGCTCCTACAATGAGCAGTTCTTC. The chain carries TRBV10-1 and TRBJ2-1, with a tentative D call TRBD2 (6 bases). The V and J ends lost 1 base and 0 bases respectively, with 10 bases between them. The CDR3 runs 16 residues. Germline-derived CDR1 and CDR2 are WNHNN and SYGVQD (reference sequence).

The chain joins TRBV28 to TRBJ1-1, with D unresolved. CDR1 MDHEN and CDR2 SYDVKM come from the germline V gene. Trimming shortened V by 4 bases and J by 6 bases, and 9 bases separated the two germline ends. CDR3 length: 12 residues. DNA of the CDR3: TGTGCCAGCAGTTCTGCGGGCGCTGAAGCTTTCTTT. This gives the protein CASSSAGAEAFF. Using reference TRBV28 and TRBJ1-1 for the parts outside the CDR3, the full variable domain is DVKVTQSSRYLVKRTGEKVFLECVQDMDHENMFWYRQDPGLGLRLIYFSYDVKMKEKGDIPEGYSVSREKKERFSLILESASTNQTSMYLCASSSAGAEAFFGQGTRLTVV.

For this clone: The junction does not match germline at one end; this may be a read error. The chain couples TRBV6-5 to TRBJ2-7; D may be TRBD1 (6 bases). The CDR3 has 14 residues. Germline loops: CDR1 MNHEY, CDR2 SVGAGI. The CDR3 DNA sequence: TGTGCCAGCAGTTACTCTCGACAGGCCTACGAGAAGTACTTC. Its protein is CASSYSRQAYEKYF.

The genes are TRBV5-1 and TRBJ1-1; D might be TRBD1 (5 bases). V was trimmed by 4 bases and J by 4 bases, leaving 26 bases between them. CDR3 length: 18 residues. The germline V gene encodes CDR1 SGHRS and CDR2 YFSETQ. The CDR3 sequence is CASSAQPGRIDVGTEAFF. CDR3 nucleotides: TGCGCCAGCAGCGCCCAGCCGGGACGGATAGACGTGGGCACTGAAGCTTTCTTT. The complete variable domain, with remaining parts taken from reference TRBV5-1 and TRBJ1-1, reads KAGVTQTPRYLIKTRGQQVTLSCSPISGHRSVSWYQQTPGQGLQFLFEYFSETQRNKGNFPGRFSGRQFSNSRSEMNVSTLELGDSALYLCASSAQPGRIDVGTEAFFGQGTRLTVV.

This CDR3 is CASSLERGYGYTF. The CDR3 DNA follows: TGTGCCAGCAGCTTGGAAAGGGGGTATGGCTACACCTTC. V gene TRBV5-5 combines with J gene TRBJ1-2; tentatively, D is TRBD1 (6 bases). The CDR3 is 13 residues long. Germline CDR1 is SGHKS and CDR2 is YYEKEE (reference sequence). V lost 0 bases and J lost 5, with 8 bases in between.

CDR3 nucleotide sequence: TGTGCCAGTAGTCTCCGACCCCACACGGCGGGAGGACCCAGCGAGCAGTACTTC. Its translation: CASSLRPHTAGGPSEQYF. The rearrangement uses TRBV19 and TRBJ2-7, with 8 bases aligning to TRBD2. The CDR3 consists of 18 residues. From germline, CDR1 is LNHDA and CDR2 SQIVND (reference sequence). The junction had 21 bases not matched to a gene; V was cut back by 5 bases and J by 6 bases.

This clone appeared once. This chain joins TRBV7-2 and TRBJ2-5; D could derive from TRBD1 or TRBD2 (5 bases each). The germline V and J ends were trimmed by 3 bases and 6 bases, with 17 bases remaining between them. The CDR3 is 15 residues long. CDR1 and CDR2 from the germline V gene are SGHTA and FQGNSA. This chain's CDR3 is CASSFGVGEGQTQYF. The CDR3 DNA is TGTGCCAGCAGCTTTGGGGTCGGTGAGGGGCAGACCCAGTACTTC.